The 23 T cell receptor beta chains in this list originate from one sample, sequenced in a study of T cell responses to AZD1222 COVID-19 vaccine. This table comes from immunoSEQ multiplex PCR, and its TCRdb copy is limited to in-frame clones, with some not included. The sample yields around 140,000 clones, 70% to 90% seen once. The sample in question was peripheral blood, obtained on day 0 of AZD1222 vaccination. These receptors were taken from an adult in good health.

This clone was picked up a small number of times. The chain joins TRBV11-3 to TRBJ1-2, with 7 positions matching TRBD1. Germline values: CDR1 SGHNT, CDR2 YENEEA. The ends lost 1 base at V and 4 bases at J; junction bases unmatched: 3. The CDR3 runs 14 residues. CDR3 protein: CASSLVGGAYGYTF. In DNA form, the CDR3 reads TGTGCCAGCAGCTTAGTAGGGGGCGCCTATGGCTACACCTTC.

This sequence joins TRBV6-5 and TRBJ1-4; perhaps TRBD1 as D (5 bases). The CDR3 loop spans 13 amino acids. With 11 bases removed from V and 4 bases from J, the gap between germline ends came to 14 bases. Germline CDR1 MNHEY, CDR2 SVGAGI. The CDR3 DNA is TGTGCCTCCCAAGGGACGATTAATGAAAAACTGTTTTTT. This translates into CASQGTINEKLFF.

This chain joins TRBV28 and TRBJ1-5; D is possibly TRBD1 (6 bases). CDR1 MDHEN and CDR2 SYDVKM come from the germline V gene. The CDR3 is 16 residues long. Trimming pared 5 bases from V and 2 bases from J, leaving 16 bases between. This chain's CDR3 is CASSRRGGARNQPQHF. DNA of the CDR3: TGTGCCAGCAGTAGGCGTGGGGGGGCGCGCAATCAGCCCCAGCATTTT.

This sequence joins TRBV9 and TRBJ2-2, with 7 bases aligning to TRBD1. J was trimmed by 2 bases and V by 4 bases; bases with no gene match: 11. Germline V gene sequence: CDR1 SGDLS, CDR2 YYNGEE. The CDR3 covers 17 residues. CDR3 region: CASSPWTGPRNTGELFF. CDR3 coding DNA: TGTGCCAGCAGCCCCTGGACAGGACCGAGAAACACCGGGGAGCTGTTTTTT.

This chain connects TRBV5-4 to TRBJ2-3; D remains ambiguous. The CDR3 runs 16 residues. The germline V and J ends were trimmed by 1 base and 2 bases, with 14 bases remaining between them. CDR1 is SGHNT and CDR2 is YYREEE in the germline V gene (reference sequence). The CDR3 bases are TGTGCCAGCAGCTTGCTTTCTCTCACAAACACAGATACGCAGTATTTT. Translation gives CASSLLSLTNTDTQYF. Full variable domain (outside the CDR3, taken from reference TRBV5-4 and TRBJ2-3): ETGVTQSPTHLIKTRGQQVTLRCSSQSGHNTVSWYQQALGQGPQFIFQYYREEENGRGNFPPRFSGLQFPNYSSELNVNALELDDSALYLCASSLLSLTNTDTQYFGPGTRLTVL.

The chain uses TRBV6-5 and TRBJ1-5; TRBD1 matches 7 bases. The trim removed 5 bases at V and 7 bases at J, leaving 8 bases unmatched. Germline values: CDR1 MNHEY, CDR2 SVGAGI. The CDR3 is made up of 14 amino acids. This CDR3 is CASSLDRAVQPQHF. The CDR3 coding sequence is TGTGCCAGCAGTCTCGACAGGGCGGTCCAGCCCCAGCATTTT.

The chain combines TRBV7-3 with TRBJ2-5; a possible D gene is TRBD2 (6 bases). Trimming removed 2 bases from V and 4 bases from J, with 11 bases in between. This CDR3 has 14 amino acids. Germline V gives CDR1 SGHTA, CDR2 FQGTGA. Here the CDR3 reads CASSLAGSRETQYF. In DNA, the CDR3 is TGTGCCAGCAGCTTAGCGGGGTCCAGAGAGACCCAGTACTTC.

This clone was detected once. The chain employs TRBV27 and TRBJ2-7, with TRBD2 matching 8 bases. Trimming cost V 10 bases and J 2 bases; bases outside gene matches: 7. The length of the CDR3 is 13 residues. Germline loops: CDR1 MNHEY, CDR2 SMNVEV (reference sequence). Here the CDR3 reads CATGLASPYEQYF. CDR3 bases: TGTGCCACAGGACTAGCAAGCCCCTACGAGCAGTACTTC.

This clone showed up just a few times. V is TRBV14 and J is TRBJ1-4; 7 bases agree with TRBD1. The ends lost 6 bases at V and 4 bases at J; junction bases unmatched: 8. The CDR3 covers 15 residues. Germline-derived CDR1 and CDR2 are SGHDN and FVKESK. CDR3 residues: CASRRRQGLNEKLFF. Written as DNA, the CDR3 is TGTGCCAGCAGGCGCCGACAGGGCCTTAATGAAAAACTGTTTTTT.

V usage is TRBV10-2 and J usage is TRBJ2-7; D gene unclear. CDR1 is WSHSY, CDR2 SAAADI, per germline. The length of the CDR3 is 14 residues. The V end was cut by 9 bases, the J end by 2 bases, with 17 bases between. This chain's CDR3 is CASYSPGGPYEQYF. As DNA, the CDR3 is TGCGCCAGTTACAGCCCCGGTGGGCCCTACGAGCAGTACTTC.

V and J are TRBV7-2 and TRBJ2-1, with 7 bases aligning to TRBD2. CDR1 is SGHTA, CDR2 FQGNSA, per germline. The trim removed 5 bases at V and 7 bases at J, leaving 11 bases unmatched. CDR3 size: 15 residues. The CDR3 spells CASSRRGEALNEQFF. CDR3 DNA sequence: TGTGCCAGCAGCCGCCGGGGGGAGGCATTGAATGAGCAGTTCTTC.

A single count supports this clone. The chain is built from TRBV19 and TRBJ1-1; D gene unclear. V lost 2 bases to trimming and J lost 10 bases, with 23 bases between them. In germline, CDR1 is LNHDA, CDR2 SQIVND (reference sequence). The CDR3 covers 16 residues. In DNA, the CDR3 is TGTGCCAGTAGTATATATGGAGGTGAATCCTTTCCGCCAGCTTTCTTT. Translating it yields CASSIYGGESFPPAFF.

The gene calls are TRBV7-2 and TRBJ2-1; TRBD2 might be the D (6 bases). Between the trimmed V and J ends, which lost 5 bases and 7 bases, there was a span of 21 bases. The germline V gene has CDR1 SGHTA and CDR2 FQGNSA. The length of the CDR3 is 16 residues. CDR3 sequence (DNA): TGTGCCAGCAGCGTGGGTGGAGGGACGAGTGGTAATGAGCAGTTCTTC. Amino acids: CASSVGGGTSGNEQFF. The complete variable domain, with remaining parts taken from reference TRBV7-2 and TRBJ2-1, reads GAGVSQSPSNKVTEKGKDVELRCDPISGHTALYWYRQSLGQGLEFLIYFQGNSAPDKSGLPSDRFSAERTGGSVSTLTIQRTQQEDSAVYLCASSVGGGTSGNEQFFGPGTRLTVL.

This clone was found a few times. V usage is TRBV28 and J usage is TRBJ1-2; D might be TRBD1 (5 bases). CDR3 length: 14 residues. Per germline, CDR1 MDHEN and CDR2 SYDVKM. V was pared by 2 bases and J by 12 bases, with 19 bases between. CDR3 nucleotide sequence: TGTGCCAGCAGTTTAACCGGGGCCGGGGCGATGAACACCTTC. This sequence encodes CASSLTGAGAMNTF.

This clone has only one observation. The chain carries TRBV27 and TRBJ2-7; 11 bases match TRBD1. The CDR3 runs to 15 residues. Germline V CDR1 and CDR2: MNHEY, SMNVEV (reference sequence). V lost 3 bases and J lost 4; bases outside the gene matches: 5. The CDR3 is CASSFIGQGAYEQYF. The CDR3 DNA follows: TGTGCCAGCAGTTTTATAGGACAGGGGGCTTACGAGCAGTACTTC.

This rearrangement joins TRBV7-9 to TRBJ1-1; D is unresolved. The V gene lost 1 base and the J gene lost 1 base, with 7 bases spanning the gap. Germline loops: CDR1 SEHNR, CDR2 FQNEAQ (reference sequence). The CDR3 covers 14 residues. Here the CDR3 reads CASSLVVRNTEAFF. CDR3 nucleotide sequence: TGTGCCAGCAGCTTAGTTGTCCGGAACACTGAAGCTTTCTTT.

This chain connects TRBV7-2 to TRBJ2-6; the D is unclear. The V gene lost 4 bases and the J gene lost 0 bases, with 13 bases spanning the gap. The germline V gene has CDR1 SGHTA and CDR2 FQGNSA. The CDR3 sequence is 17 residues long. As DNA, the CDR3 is TGTGCCAGCAGCTCCCCGGGCTACGCCTCTGGGGCCAACGTCCTGACTTTC. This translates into CASSSPGYASGANVLTF. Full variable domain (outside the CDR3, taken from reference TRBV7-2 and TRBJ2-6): GAGVSQSPSNKVTEKGKDVELRCDPISGHTALYWYRQSLGQGLEFLIYFQGNSAPDKSGLPSDRFSAERTGGSVSTLTIQRTQQEDSAVYLCASSSPGYASGANVLTFGAGSRLTVL.

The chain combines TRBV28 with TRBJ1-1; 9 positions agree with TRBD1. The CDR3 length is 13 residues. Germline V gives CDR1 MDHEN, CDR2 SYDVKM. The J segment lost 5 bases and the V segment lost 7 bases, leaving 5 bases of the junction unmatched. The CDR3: CASTRDRVTEAFF. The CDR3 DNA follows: TGTGCCAGCACTAGGGACAGGGTGACTGAAGCTTTCTTT.

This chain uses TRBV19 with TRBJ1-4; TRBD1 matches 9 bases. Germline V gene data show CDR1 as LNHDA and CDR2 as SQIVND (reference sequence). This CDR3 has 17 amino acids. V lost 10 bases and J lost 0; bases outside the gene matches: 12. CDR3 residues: CAIPLRDRAPTNEKLFF. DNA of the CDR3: TGTGCCATCCCTCTCCGGGACAGGGCCCCAACTAATGAAAAACTGTTTTTT. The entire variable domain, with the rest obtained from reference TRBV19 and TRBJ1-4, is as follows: DGGITQSPKYLFRKEGQNVTLSCEQNLNHDAMYWYRQDPGQGLRLIYYSQIVNDFQKGDIAEGYSVSREKKESFPLTVTSAQKNPTAFYLCAIPLRDRAPTNEKLFFGSGTQLSVL.

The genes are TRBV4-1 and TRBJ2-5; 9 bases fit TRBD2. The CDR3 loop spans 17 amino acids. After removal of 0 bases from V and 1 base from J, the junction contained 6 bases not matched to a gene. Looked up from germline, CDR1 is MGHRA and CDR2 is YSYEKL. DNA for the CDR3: TGCGCCAGCAGCCAAGAAAGGGATAGCGGGAGCCAAGAGACCCAGTACTTC. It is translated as CASSQERDSGSQETQYF.

The CDR3 nucleotides read TGTGCCAGCAGCCTGACTGGGGTAGATACGCAGTATTTT. Protein sequence: CASSLTGVDTQYF. The V and J genes are TRBV7-2 and TRBJ2-3, with no clear D. CDR1 SGHTA and CDR2 FQGNSA come from the germline V gene. The CDR3 contains 13 residues. Trimming stripped 5 bases from V and 5 bases from J, with 11 bases between.

CDR3: CASSERGRRSSYNSPLHF. CDR3 coding DNA: TGTGCCAGCAGTGAGAGGGGTAGGCGCAGTTCTTATAATTCACCCCTCCACTTT. The chain carries TRBV2 and TRBJ1-6; D perhaps matches TRBD1 (5 bases). Germline V CDR1 and CDR2: SNHLY, FYNNEI. V was shortened by 3 bases and J by 4 bases, with 19 bases between the two germline ends. The CDR3 spans 18 residues.

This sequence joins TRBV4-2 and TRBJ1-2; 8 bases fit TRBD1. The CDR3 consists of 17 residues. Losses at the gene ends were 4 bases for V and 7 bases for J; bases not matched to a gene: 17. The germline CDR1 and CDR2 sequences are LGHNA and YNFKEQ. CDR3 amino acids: CASSRPEGRGLSVGYTF. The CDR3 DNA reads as TGTGCCAGCAGCCGGCCTGAAGGCAGGGGGCTTTCTGTTGGCTACACCTTC.